What follows are 5 T cell receptor beta chains derived from one specimen sequenced in a study of blood T cell repertoires in COVID-19. The assay was immunoSEQ multiplex PCR, and TCRdb's table has in-frame clones only and misses some. Of about 410,000 clones detected, 86% appear once; the ten largest clones hold more than 1.4%. Sequenced material: peripheral blood. The receptors originated from a woman aged 25 to 45 with active or convalescent COVID-19.

The chain joins TRBV4-1 to TRBJ1-4, with D possibly being TRBD1 (6 bases). V lost 5 bases and J lost 5, with 15 bases in between. Per the germline V gene, CDR1 is MGHRA and CDR2 is YSYEKL. The CDR3 consists of 15 residues. Here the CDR3 reads CASSLIRQENEKLFF. DNA of the CDR3: TGCGCCAGCAGCTTGATCCGACAGGAGAATGAAAAACTGTTTTTT.

This chain links TRBV5-1 with TRBJ2-2, with D possibly being TRBD2 (6 bases). The germline V gene has CDR1 SGHRS and CDR2 YFSETQ. Trimming took 5 bases from V and 8 from J, leaving 16 bases between them. The CDR3 sequence is 14 residues long. The CDR3 sequence: CASSPGGGAGELFF. DNA of the CDR3: TGCGCCAGCAGTCCCGGAGGCGGGGCAGGGGAGCTGTTTTTT. Filled out from reference TRBV5-1 and TRBJ2-2, the complete variable domain reads KAGVTQTPRYLIKTRGQQVTLSCSPISGHRSVSWYQQTPGQGLQFLFEYFSETQRNKGNFPGRFSGRQFSNSRSEMNVSTLELGDSALYLCASSPGGGAGELFFGEGSRLTVL.

This chain uses TRBV3-1 (or the pseudogene TRBV3-2) with TRBJ2-1; no firm D call. The CDR3 covers 13 residues. V shed 4 bases and J shed 10 bases, with 14 bases lying between them. Germline loops: CDR1 LGHDT, CDR2 YNNKEL (reference sequence). The CDR3 coding sequence is TGTGCCAGCAGCCGTGGGCCCCCCTGGGAGCAGTTCTTC. Translated: CASSRGPPWEQFF.

The chain has TRBV6-5 and TRBJ1-2, with 10 positions matching TRBD1. The CDR3 spans 16 residues. Unmatched junction bases numbered 4, after V lost 0 bases and J lost 3 bases. Germline CDR1 is MNHEY and CDR2 is SVGAGI. The CDR3 coding sequence is TGTGCCAGCAGTTACTCGACCGGGACAGGGGACTATGGCTACACCTTC. Protein: CASSYSTGTGDYGYTF.

V and J are TRBV9 and TRBJ2-1; no clear D gene. The CDR3 has 12 amino acids. Per the germline V gene, CDR1 is SGDLS and CDR2 is YYNGEE. V lost 4 bases to trimming and J lost 8 bases, with 10 bases between them. In nucleotides, the CDR3 is TGTGCCAGCAGCCCCCGATCAGATGAGCAGTTCTTC. Protein: CASSPRSDEQFF.